This T cell receptor beta chain was recovered during a study of blood T cell repertoires in COVID-19. Study-level information: Sites in the United States, Italy and Spain provided acute and convalescent COVID-19 samples. Sources were T cells, B-cell-depleted T cells, or PBMCs; the material itself was cDNA or gDNA.

Authors' processing steps: For nucleated cells, counts were estimated from reference gene primer amplification. Generated by immunoSEQ multiplex PCR, the TCRdb table keeps only in-frame clones and is missing some. That table furnishes V, J and clone size, whereas the DNA furnished D and trimming. The sample shows approximately 180,000 clones, 70% to 90% of them seen only once. From germline, CDR1 is GTSNPN and CDR2 SVGIG (reference sequence). CDR3 length: 14 residues. V trimming: 3 bases; J trimming: 4 bases; junction bases outside the gene matches: 8. Sequencing was performed on peripheral blood. The gene calls are TRBV30 and TRBJ1-2; 7 bases fit TRBD1. This TCR was recovered from a human donor with active or convalescent COVID-19. The donor label of this sample is uncertain. CDR3 sequence reads: CAWSDTGQSYGYTF. The CDR3 nucleotides are TGTGCCTGGAGCGATACGGGACAGAGCTATGGCTACACCTTC.